The clone carrying this TCR beta chain has a single count. The germline gives CDR1 MDHEN, CDR2 SYDVKM. V dropped 4 bases and J dropped 1 base, with 14 bases sitting between them. The CDR3 is 16 amino acids. These data are taken from a study of STAT5B mutations in CD4+ large granular lymphocyte leukemia. TCRdb keeps only in-frame clones here, not all; method: immunoSEQ multiplex PCR. The data hold fewer than 25,000 clones, with roughly 79% observed a single time. The gene calls are TRBV28 and TRBJ1-3; possible D gene TRBD1, 6 bases. This receptor was obtained from a human donor in good health. The sequencing sample was made of CD4+ T cells from blood buffy coats. The CDR3 region has the DNA TGTGCCAGCAGTTCAACAGGGTCCACTTCTGGAAACACCATATATTTT. Protein: CASSSTGSTSGNTIYF.